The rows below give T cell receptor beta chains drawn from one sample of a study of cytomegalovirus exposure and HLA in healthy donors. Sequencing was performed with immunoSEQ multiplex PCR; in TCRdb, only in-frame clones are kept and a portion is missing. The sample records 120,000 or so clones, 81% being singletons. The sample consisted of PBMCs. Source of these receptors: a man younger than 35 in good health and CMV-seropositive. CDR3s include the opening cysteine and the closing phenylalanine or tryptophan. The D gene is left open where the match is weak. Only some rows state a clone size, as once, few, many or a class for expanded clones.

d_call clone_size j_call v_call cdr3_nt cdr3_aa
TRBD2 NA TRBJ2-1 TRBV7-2 TGTGCCAGCAGCAATCTCAATCCGGGACTAGCAGGCAATGAGCAGTTCTTC CASSNLNPGLAGNEQFF
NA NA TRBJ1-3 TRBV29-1 TGCAGCGTTGATACTGGAAACACCATATATTTT CSVDTGNTIYF
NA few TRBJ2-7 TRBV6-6 TGTGCCAGCAGTAAATCGGACAGCTCCTACGAGCAGTACTTC CASSKSDSSYEQYF
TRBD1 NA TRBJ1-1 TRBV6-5 TGTGCCAGCAGTTCACAGGGGGCAAACACTGAAGCTTTCTTT CASSSQGANTEAFF
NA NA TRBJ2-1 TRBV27 TGTGCCAGCAGTTTACAGGGGGGATACAATGAGCAGTTCTTC CASSLQGGYNEQFF
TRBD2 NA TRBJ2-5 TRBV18 TGTGCCAGCTCACTCAATAGACTAGCGGACCAAGAGACCCAGTACTTC CASSLNRLADQETQYF
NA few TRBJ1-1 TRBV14 TGTGCCAGCAGCCAAGTAAGAGGTTGGAACACTGAAGCTTTCTTT CASSQVRGWNTEAFF
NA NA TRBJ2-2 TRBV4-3 TGCGCCAGCAGCCAAGAGGGACATTCACTCACCGGGGAGCTGTTTTTT CASSQEGHSLTGELFF
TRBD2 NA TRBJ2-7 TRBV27 TGTGCCAGCAGCCCAAGGGGAACTAGCGGGAGTCGTACAGAGCAGTACTTC CASSPRGTSGSRTEQYF
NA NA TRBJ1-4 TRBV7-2 TGTGCCAGCAGGCGGGGTAACACTAATGAAAAACTGTTTTTT CASRRGNTNEKLFF
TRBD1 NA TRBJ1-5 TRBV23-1 TGCGCCAGCAGTCAATACAGGGGCCTTAATCAGCCCCAGCATTTT CASSQYRGLNQPQHF
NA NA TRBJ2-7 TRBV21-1 TGTGCCAGCAGCAAAAGGTGCTGGGCCCCCTCCTACGAGCAGTACTTC CASSKRCWAPSYEQYF
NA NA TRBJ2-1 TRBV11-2 TGTGCCAGCAGCTTAGGACTAAATGAGCAGTTCTTC CASSLGLNEQFF
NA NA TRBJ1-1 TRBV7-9 TGTGCCAGCAGCCTCGGGGTGGGGGCGAACACTGAAGCTTTCTTT CASSLGVGANTEAFF
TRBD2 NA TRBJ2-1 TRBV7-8 TGTGCCAGCAGCTCCCCCGGGACTAGCGGGAGGTTCTATGAGCAGTTCTTC CASSSPGTSGRFYEQFF
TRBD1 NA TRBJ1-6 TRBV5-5 TGTGCCAGCAGCTTGAGTACTGGGACAGGGCATTCACCCCTCCACTTT CASSLSTGTGHSPLHF
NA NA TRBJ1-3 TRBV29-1 TGCAGCGTTAGCGATGGAAACACCATATATTTT CSVSDGNTIYF
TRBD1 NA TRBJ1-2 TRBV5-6 TGTGCCAGCAGCTTTACAGGGGAGGATGACTATGGCTACACCTTC CASSFTGEDDYGYTF
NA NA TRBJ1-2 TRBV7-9 TGTTCCAGCAGCTTAAAGTCCCGGGAGGAGATCTATGGCTACACCTTC CSSSLKSREEIYGYTF
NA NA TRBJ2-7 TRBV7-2 TGTGCCAGCAGCTTAAGCGCTAGCCTGAGTTTGTACTTC CASSLSASLSLYF
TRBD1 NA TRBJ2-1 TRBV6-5 TGTGCCAGCAGCCAAGGACAGGGTTCCTACAATGAGCAGTTCTTC CASSQGQGSYNEQFF
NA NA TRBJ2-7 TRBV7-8 TGTGCCAGCAGCTTCGAAACAGGGACAAGATTATACGAGCAGTACTTC CASSFETGTRLYEQYF
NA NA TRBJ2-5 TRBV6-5 TGTGCCAGCACCGAGGGTTCAGAGACCCAGTACTTC CASTEGSETQYF
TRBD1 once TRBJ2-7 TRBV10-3 TGTGCCATCAGTGAGTCGACTACGACAGGGGTTCGCGAGCAGTACTTC CAISESTTTGVREQYF
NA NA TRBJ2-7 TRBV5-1 TGCGCCAGCAGCTTGGATCGCGGTGGGGGGATTTACGAGCAGTACTTC CASSLDRGGGIYEQYF
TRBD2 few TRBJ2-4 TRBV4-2 TGTGCCAGCAGCCAAGAGGTTTTGACTAGCGGGAGCTCCAAAAACATTCAGTACTTC CASSQEVLTSGSSKNIQYF
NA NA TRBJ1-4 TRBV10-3 TGTGCCATCATGGCCGGGGAGGGTGAAAAACTGTTTTTT CAIMAGEGEKLFF
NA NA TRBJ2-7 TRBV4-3 TGCGCCAGCAGCCAAGTGACATTGGGGGGTCATTCCTACGAGCAGTACTTC CASSQVTLGGHSYEQYF
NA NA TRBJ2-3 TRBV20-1 TGCAGTGCGACCGGCGGGACAGTTCAGTATTTT CSATGGTVQYF
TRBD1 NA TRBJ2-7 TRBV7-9 TGTGCCAGCAGCTGGGGACAGGGGGCCGATTACGAGCAGTACTTC CASSWGQGADYEQYF
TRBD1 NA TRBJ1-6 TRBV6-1 TGTGCCACCCAGGGACAGGGAGATTCACCCCTCCACTTT CATQGQGDSPLHF
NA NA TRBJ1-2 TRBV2 TGTGCCAGCAGCCCCCTGCGACAGCCGGAAGGAGATGGCTACACCTTC CASSPLRQPEGDGYTF
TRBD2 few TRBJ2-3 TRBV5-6 TGTGCCAGCAGCTTACGAACTAGCGGCACAGATACGCAGTATTTT CASSLRTSGTDTQYF
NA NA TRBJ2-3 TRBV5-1 TGCGCCAGCAGCTTGAGGGTAGCGGGCACAGATACGCAGTATTTT CASSLRVAGTDTQYF
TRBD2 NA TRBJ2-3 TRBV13 TGTGCCAGCAGCTTAGTGGTCAGCGGGGGCGAGCAACGGGAAGATACGCAGTATTTT CASSLVVSGGEQREDTQYF
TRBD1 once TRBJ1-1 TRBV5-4 TGTGCCAGCAGCTCGATCAGGAGGCCGGGACAGGGAAACACTGAAGCTTTCTTT CASSSIRRPGQGNTEAFF
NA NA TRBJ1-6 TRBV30 TGTGCCTGGAGTGAGGGCAGGGTGCCACCCCTCCACTTT CAWSEGRVPPLHF
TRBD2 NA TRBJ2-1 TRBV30 TGTGCCTGGAGTGCGGGGACTAGCGGGAGTAGGACGTTCTTC CAWSAGTSGSRTFF